A selection of T cell receptor beta chains follows, all from one sample in a study of blood T cells in healthy people across ages. TCRdb re-called the 5' RACE reads through MiXCR, storing one row per CDR3 protein. Here the sample spans over 1,500,000 distinct CDR3 sequences, about 50% being singletons. The sample comprised blood. The receptors were sampled from a woman aged 35 to 49 in good health. CDR3s include the opening cysteine and the closing phenylalanine or tryptophan. D genes are given only for firm matches. Some rows mark clone size as missing; the rest say once, few, many or name a class of expanded clone.

d_call	v_call	clone_size	j_call	cdr3_nt	cdr3_aa
-	TRBV5-1	few	TRBJ1-5	TGCGCCAGCAGCTTGGTGGCAGGGGCGGGTCAGCCCCAGCATTTT	CASSLVAGAGQPQHF
-	TRBV6-1	-	TRBJ2-7	TGTGCCAGCAGTGAAACGCGGGGGACAGGTCGGTCCTACGAGCAGTACTTC	CASSETRGTGRSYEQYF
-	TRBV28	few	TRBJ2-5	TGTGCCAGCAGTCCTATCTCCGGGACCGGTAAAGAGACCCAGTACTTC	CASSPISGTGKETQYF
-	TRBV4-3	-	TRBJ1-2	TGCGCCAGCAGCCCGCGGGTCGTTAGGGGGGGCTCGAACTATGGCTACACCTTC	CASSPRVVRGGSNYGYTF
TRBD1	TRBV6-6	-	TRBJ2-5	TGTGCCAGCAGGCGGACAGGGGGCGCAGAGACCCAGTACTTC	CASRRTGGAETQYF
TRBD1	TRBV27	-	TRBJ2-1	TGTGCCAGCAGTGACAGGGGACGGCAGTTCTTC	CASSDRGRQFF
-	TRBV7-9	-	TRBJ2-3	TGTGCCAGCAGCTTAGCGGTCCTAGGGGATACGCAGTATTTT	CASSLAVLGDTQYF
-	TRBV6-2/TRBV6-3	-	TRBJ2-1	TGTGCCAGCAGTTCCACTCTGGTAGCGCACTACAATGAGCAGTTCTTC	CASSSTLVAHYNEQFF
-	TRBV6-1	-	TRBJ2-1	TGTGCCAGCAGCGGCAGGGGACCGATTAACAATGAGCAGTTCTTC	CASSGRGPINNEQFF
TRBD1	TRBV7-3	few	TRBJ2-3	TGTGCCAGCAGCCCCGGAGGACAGGGGGGTGCAGATACGCAGTATTTT	CASSPGGQGGADTQYF
TRBD1	TRBV13	-	TRBJ2-7	TGTGCCAGCAGCTCCAACACAGGGGGCGAGCAGTACTTC	CASSSNTGGEQYF
-	TRBV27	-	TRBJ2-3	TGTGCCAGCAGTCCTCCCGGGGGTTCTTACACAGATACGCAGTATTTT	CASSPPGGSYTDTQYF
TRBD1	TRBV7-2	-	TRBJ1-1	TGTGCCAGCAGCCCCAAGACAGGGGGAAACACTGAAGCTTTCTTT	CASSPKTGGNTEAFF
TRBD1	TRBV9	-	TRBJ2-1	TGTGCCAGCAGCGGGACAGGGGGACGTGAGCAGTTCTTC	CASSGTGGREQFF
-	TRBV6-6	few	TRBJ1-4	TGTGCCAGCAGTGTACAGGGAGGGATGGGAGAAAAACTGTTTTTT	CASSVQGGMGEKLFF
TRBD1	TRBV7-4	-	TRBJ2-3	TGTGCCAGCACCCTGCACCGGGACAGCCTCTCTTCTAGCACAGATACGCAGTATTTT	CASTLHRDSLSSSTDTQYF